One sample yielded the 13 T cell receptor beta chains listed below, sequenced in a study of shared clonotypes between healthy human individuals. TCRdb's table, derived via immunoSEQ multiplex PCR, lists solely in-frame clones and lacks some. Among fewer than 850,000 clones, roughly 78% were seen once, and the ten largest hold roughly 1.8%. The sequencing sample was made of memory CD4+ T cells sorted from blood. Subset: CD45RA-negative fraction. These receptors were taken from a woman under 40 in good health.

The chain couples TRBV2 to TRBJ2-7; D may be TRBD2 (6 bases). The germline CDR1 and CDR2 sequences are SNHLY and FYNNEI. Trimming stripped 6 bases from V and 4 bases from J, with 13 bases between. CDR3 size: 13 residues. The CDR3 DNA reads TGTGCCAGCAGCGGGGACTCCCCGTACGAGCAGTACTTC. Amino acid sequence: CASSGDSPYEQYF.

The chain combines TRBV27 with TRBJ1-5; D not certain. Between the trimmed V and J ends, which lost 5 bases and 1 base, there was a span of 3 bases. The CDR3 spans 12 residues. Germline loops: CDR1 MNHEY, CDR2 SMNVEV (reference sequence). The CDR3 spells CASSTSNQPQHF. As DNA, the CDR3 is TGTGCCAGCAGTACGAGCAATCAGCCCCAGCATTTT.

The V and J genes are TRBV10-3 and TRBJ2-3; possible D gene TRBD1, 6 bases. From germline, CDR1 is ENHRY and CDR2 SYGVKD. The ends were cut back, 11 bases at V and 1 base at J, with 16 bases in the middle. The CDR3 is 14 residues long. The CDR3 sequence: CASTLGAGTDTQYF. The CDR3, as DNA: TGTGCCTCCACACTGGGGGCGGGCACAGATACGCAGTATTTT.

Ten or more counts support this clone. V is TRBV10-1 and J is TRBJ2-3; D is unresolved. The germline V gene has CDR1 WNHNN and CDR2 SYGVQD (reference sequence). The CDR3 contains 12 residues. V gave up 8 bases and J gave up 0 bases, with 6 bases separating them. This CDR3 is CASAYSTDTQYF. CDR3 DNA: TGCGCCAGCGCCTACAGCACAGATACGCAGTATTTT.

This chain links TRBV18 with TRBJ2-7; 7 positions match TRBD2. The CDR3 is made up of 15 amino acids. Germline V gives CDR1 KGHSH, CDR2 LQKENI. V gave up 2 bases and J gave up 4 bases; unmatched junction bases: 8. This chain's CDR3 is CASSPSTTGGYEQYF. CDR3 DNA: TGTGCCAGCTCACCATCCACGACCGGGGGGTACGAGCAGTACTTC.

The chain couples TRBV18 to TRBJ1-2, with TRBD1 matching over 7 bases. The CDR3 has 16 amino acids. Germline V CDR1 and CDR2: KGHSH, LQKENI. The J segment lost 3 bases and the V segment lost 3 bases, leaving 10 bases of the junction unmatched. Here the CDR3 reads CASSPTRQGGDYGYTF. The CDR3 DNA follows: TGTGCCAGCTCACCCACGCGACAGGGAGGTGACTATGGCTACACCTTC. The entire variable domain, with the rest obtained from reference TRBV18 and TRBJ1-2, is as follows: NAGVMQNPRHLVRRRGQEARLRCSPMKGHSHVYWYRQLPEEGLKFMVYLQKENIIDESGMPKERFSAEFPKEGPSILRIQQVVRGDSAAYFCASSPTRQGGDYGYTFGSGTRLTVV.

The chain links TRBV28 to TRBJ2-3, with TRBD1 matching over 9 bases. V trimming: 2 bases; J trimming: 5 bases; junction bases outside the gene matches: 5. Germline-derived CDR1 and CDR2 are MDHEN and SYDVKM. This CDR3 spans 15 amino acids. This chain's CDR3 is CASSLRTGVGDTQYF. Here the CDR3 DNA reads TGTGCCAGCAGTTTAAGGACAGGGGTGGGAGATACGCAGTATTTT. The variable domain in full, completed from reference TRBV28 and TRBJ2-3, reads DVKVTQSSRYLVKRTGEKVFLECVQDMDHENMFWYRQDPGLGLRLIYFSYDVKMKEKGDIPEGYSVSREKKERFSLILESASTNQTSMYLCASSLRTGVGDTQYFGPGTRLTVL.

Turning to this clone: At one boundary the junction diverges from the germline segment, which might be a read error. This chain uses TRBV5-6 with TRBJ2-2; D remains unclear. Germline V CDR1 and CDR2: SGHDT, YYEEEE. This CDR3 comprises 13 residues. Here the CDR3 reads CASSFQNSGELFF. The CDR3 coding sequence is TGTGCCAGCAGCTTTCAGAACTCCGGGGAGCTGTTTTTT.

J is TRBJ2-3 and V is TRBV28; D gene uncertain. Germline CDR1 MDHEN, CDR2 SYDVKM. With 3 bases removed from V and 2 bases from J, the gap between germline ends came to 15 bases. This CDR3 contains 16 residues. In DNA, the CDR3 is TGTGCCAGCAGTTTTAATTCTTGGAAACACACAGATACGCAGTATTTT. Amino acid sequence: CASSFNSWKHTDTQYF.

The chain's CDR3 is CATPSGPHQREQYF. The DNA of the CDR3 is TGCGCCACCCCCTCGGGACCCCACCAAAGAGAGCAGTACTTC. This chain uses TRBV10-1 with TRBJ2-7; D may correspond to TRBD1 or TRBD2 (5 bases each). The V and J ends lost 10 bases and 7 bases respectively, with 23 bases between them. Germline V gene sequence: CDR1 WNHNN, CDR2 SYGVQD (reference sequence). This CDR3 is built from 14 residues.

The genes are TRBV28 and TRBJ2-7; TRBD2 is a possible D gene (6 bases). Germline loops: CDR1 MDHEN, CDR2 SYDVKM. The length of the CDR3 is 15 residues. Trimming cost V 6 bases and J 0 bases, with 15 bases left between them. The CDR3, as DNA: TGTGCCAGCAGCTCCGCGGGGTTTTACTCCTACGAGCAGTACTTC. Protein product: CASSSAGFYSYEQYF.

The V gene is TRBV2, the J gene TRBJ1-1; 7 bases match TRBD1. This CDR3 is built from 13 residues. Germline lookup yields CDR1 SNHLY and CDR2 FYNNEI. Germline trimming cut 7 bases from V and 5 bases from J; bases unmatched to any gene: 7. CDR3 amino acids: CASMTGLSTEAFF. The CDR3 DNA sequence: TGTGCCAGCATGACAGGGTTGAGTACTGAAGCTTTCTTT. Complete variable domain (other parts from reference TRBV2 and TRBJ1-1): EPEVTQTPSHQVTQMGQEVILRCVPISNHLYFYWYRQILGQKVEFLVSFYNNEISEKSEIFDDQFSVERPDGSNFTLKIRSTKLEDSAMYFCASMTGLSTEAFFGQGTRLTVV.

Note on this clone: The sample holds other DNA sequences that translate to the same CDR3. The rearrangement joins TRBV15 to TRBJ1-2; D gene unclear. V lost 0 bases to trimming and J lost 3 bases, with 2 bases between them. CDR3 length: 12 residues. The germline V gene encodes CDR1 LNHNV and CDR2 YYDKDF (reference sequence). The CDR3: CATSRDHYGYTF. The CDR3 DNA sequence: TGTGCCACCAGCAGAGATCACTATGGCTACACCTTC.